The 26 T cell receptor beta chains listed next were all sequenced from one sample in a study of T cell repertoires in cytomegalovirus infection (dated 2019 in TCRdb). Sequencing was performed on an Illumina HiSeq 1500. Through fastp at Q25 and MiXCR, TCRdb rebuilt clones from the public reads, retaining in-frame beta chains. A single entry per CDR3 protein holds the most common genes and DNA from its merged rows. Across this sample there are around 280,000 distinct CDR3 sequences, with roughly an eighth seen only once. The top ten clonotypes cover 8.5% to 10% of the sample. Material: PBMCs. The receptors stem from a human donor in good health (CMV status not recorded). Some clones in this sample may be carry-over from other donors' samples.

The DNA for the CDR3 is TGTGCCAGCACCTTTAGGGGTGGTGAAGCTTTCTTT. Translation gives CASTFRGGEAFF. The chain joins TRBV6-6 to TRBJ1-1; possibly TRBD1 for D (5 bases). This CDR3 comprises 12 residues. Deletions cut 7 bases from V and 7 bases from J, with 13 bases between. The germline gives CDR1 MNHNY, CDR2 SVGAGI (reference sequence).

This clonotype appeared many times. The chain recombines TRBV28 with TRBJ2-1, with D maybe TRBD1 (6 bases). The CDR3 runs 15 residues. V was shortened by 11 bases and J by 1 base, with 18 bases between the two germline ends. CDR1 and CDR2 from the germline V gene are MDHEN and SYDVKM. CDR3 in amino acids: CASLRTGFSYNEQFF. The CDR3 DNA reads TGTGCCTCCCTCCGAACAGGGTTTTCCTACAATGAGCAGTTCTTC. Combining the CDR3 with reference TRBV28 and TRBJ2-1 gives the whole variable domain DVKVTQSSRYLVKRTGEKVFLECVQDMDHENMFWYRQDPGLGLRLIYFSYDVKMKEKGDIPEGYSVSREKKERFSLILESASTNQTSMYLCASLRTGFSYNEQFFGPGTRLTVL.

This clonotype was counted ten times or more. The chain combines TRBV2 with TRBJ2-6; D remains ambiguous. This CDR3 has 15 amino acids. V lost 4 bases, J lost 1 base, and 8 bases lay in between. CDR1 SNHLY and CDR2 FYNNEI come from the germline V gene. CDR3 region: CASSGSRSGANVLTF. In DNA form, the CDR3 reads TGTGCCAGCAGTGGGTCAAGGTCTGGGGCCAACGTCCTGACTTTC.

This clonotype showed up many times. The rearrangement uses TRBV6-2 or TRBV6-3 and TRBJ2-7; D is possibly TRBD1 (6 bases). The germline V and J ends were trimmed by 6 bases and 5 bases, with 14 bases remaining between them. CDR1 MNHEY and CDR2 SVGEGT come from the germline V gene. This CDR3 comprises 13 residues. The CDR3 bases are TGTGCCAGCAGCCACGACAGGTTCAACGAGCAGTACTTC. Protein: CASSHDRFNEQYF.

This clonotype was counted only a few times. The chain recombines TRBV7-9 with TRBJ1-1; D remains unclear. Germline V gene sequence: CDR1 SEHNR, CDR2 FQNEAQ (reference sequence). The CDR3 extends over 13 amino acids. The V gene lost 5 bases and the J gene lost 4 bases, with 11 bases spanning the gap. CDR3 in amino acids: CASSPLSRTEAFF. CDR3 nucleotides: TGTGCCAGCAGCCCCCTGAGTCGCACTGAAGCTTTCTTT.

This clonotype appeared a few times. CDR3 protein: CAISDGGTDTQYF. The CDR3 nucleotides read TGTGCCATCAGTGACGGAGGCACAGATACGCAGTATTTT. This chain connects TRBV10-3 to TRBJ2-3; no definite D call. CDR1 and CDR2 from the germline V gene are ENHRY and SYGVKD. The CDR3 sequence is 13 residues long. The V and J ends lost 3 bases and 1 base respectively, with 5 bases between them.

The table lists this clonotype with many counts. The rearrangement links TRBV7-3 to TRBJ2-1, with 7 bases that match TRBD2. CDR1 is SGHTA and CDR2 is FQGTGA in the germline V gene. The junction had 5 bases not matched to a gene; V was cut back by 1 base and J by 8 bases. The CDR3 has 14 residues. CDR3 nucleotide sequence: TGTGCCAGCAGCTTAAGGGCGGGAGAAGATGAGCAGTTCTTC. This sequence encodes CASSLRAGEDEQFF.

This sequence joins TRBV3-1 and TRBJ1-1; no clear D gene. There are 13 residues in the CDR3. With 1 base removed from V and 3 bases from J, the gap between germline ends came to 6 bases. Per germline, CDR1 LGHDT and CDR2 YNNKEL (reference sequence). This CDR3 is CASSQAGDTEAFF. The CDR3, as DNA: TGTGCCAGCAGCCAAGCCGGGGACACTGAAGCTTTCTTT.

This clonotype has a count of ten or more. The rearrangement uses TRBV7-2 and TRBJ2-1; 8 bases map to TRBD2. The CDR3 covers 16 residues. CDR1 and CDR2 from the germline V gene are SGHTA and FQGNSA. The V segment lost 1 base and the J segment 0 bases; nucleotides outside the gene matches: 2. The CDR3 reads CASSLVGTSSYNEQFF. The CDR3 region has the DNA TGTGCCAGCAGCTTAGTAGGGACTAGCTCCTACAATGAGCAGTTCTTC. Full variable domain (remainder filled in from reference TRBV7-2 and TRBJ2-1): GAGVSQSPSNKVTEKGKDVELRCDPISGHTALYWYRQSLGQGLEFLIYFQGNSAPDKSGLPSDRFSAERTGGSVSTLTIQRTQQEDSAVYLCASSLVGTSSYNEQFFGPGTRLTVL.

This clonotype has more than one count but fewer than ten. This sequence joins TRBV29-1 and TRBJ1-1; no clear D gene. This CDR3 comprises 10 residues. The V gene lost 4 bases and the J gene lost 2 bases, with 2 bases spanning the gap. Germline V lookup: CDR1 SQVTM, CDR2 ANQGSEA. The CDR3 sequence: CSVGNTEAFF. CDR3 coding DNA: TGCAGCGTTGGAAACACTGAAGCTTTCTTT.

The chain recombines TRBV6-2 or TRBV6-3 with TRBJ1-1; TRBD1 matches 8 bases. Germline-derived CDR1 and CDR2 are MNHEY and SVGEGT. The J segment lost 3 bases and the V segment lost 2 bases, leaving 5 bases of the junction unmatched. The CDR3 is made up of 15 amino acids. The CDR3 DNA reads as TGTGCCAGCAGTTACCCACAGGGGGTATACACTGAAGCTTTCTTT. It specifies CASSYPQGVYTEAFF.

This clonotype was observed many times. This chain connects TRBV7-2 to TRBJ2-5; D is undetermined. The V end lost 3 bases, the J end lost 1 base, and 6 bases lay between the germline ends. The CDR3 sequence is 13 residues long. In germline, CDR1 is SGHTA, CDR2 FQGNSA. The CDR3 DNA reads TGTGCCAGCAGCTTTGCAATCCAAGAGACCCAGTACTTC. Translated: CASSFAIQETQYF.

V usage is TRBV20-1 and J usage is TRBJ2-7; D is unclear. The germline gives CDR1 DFQATT, CDR2 SNEGSKA (reference sequence). Trimming cost V 0 bases and J 1 base, with 10 bases left between them. CDR3 length: 14 residues. The CDR3 nucleotides read TGCAGTGCTAGAGATGCCATAACTTCCTACGAGCAGTACTTC. Translating gives CSARDAITSYEQYF.

This clonotype was recorded a few times. This chain links TRBV4-1 with TRBJ2-1, with no clear D. The CDR3 totals 13 residues. V was pared by 3 bases and J by 9 bases, with 12 bases between. In germline, CDR1 is MGHRA, CDR2 YSYEKL. CDR3 nucleotides: TGCGCCAGCAGCCAGGTGGGGTTTGGTGAGCAGTTCTTC. Residues: CASSQVGFGEQFF.

The chain recombines TRBV12-3 or TRBV12-4 with TRBJ1-5; D might be TRBD1 (5 bases). The CDR3 is 13 residues long. V lost 3 bases and J 12 bases, leaving 15 bases between the germline ends. CDR3 sequence: CASSLRQNNYQHF. DNA of the CDR3: TGTGCCAGCAGTTTGAGACAGAATAATTACCAGCATTTT.

This clonotype came up a few times. The V call is TRBV25-1, the J call TRBJ2-7; the D gene is possibly TRBD1 (5 bases). From germline, CDR1 is MGHDK and CDR2 SYGVNS. CDR3 length: 15 amino acids. The V and J ends lost 2 bases and 7 bases respectively, with 18 bases between them. CDR3 region: CASSEPQGLSAEQYF. In DNA form, the CDR3 reads TGTGCCAGCAGTGAACCCCAGGGATTATCAGCAGAGCAGTACTTC.

This clonotype has ten or more counts. The V gene is TRBV7-2, the J gene TRBJ2-7; no clear D. This CDR3 is built from 15 residues. Trimming stripped 5 bases from V and 4 bases from J, with 18 bases between. CDR1 SGHTA and CDR2 FQGNSA come from the germline V gene. The chain's CDR3 is CASSPRTGLRYEQYF. CDR3 bases: TGTGCCAGCAGCCCAAGGACCGGATTGAGGTACGAGCAGTACTTC.

This clonotype has ten or more counts. The genes are TRBV7-2 and TRBJ1-4; maybe TRBD1 (5 bases). This CDR3 comprises 17 residues. The ends were cut back, 1 base at V and 10 bases at J, with 22 bases in the middle. The germline V gene encodes CDR1 SGHTA and CDR2 FQGNSA. The CDR3 here is CASSLDGGPMGTLKLFF. The CDR3 DNA sequence: TGTGCCAGCAGCTTAGATGGGGGACCCATGGGCACTTTAAAACTGTTTTTT. Full variable domain (outside the CDR3, taken from reference TRBV7-2 and TRBJ1-4): GAGVSQSPSNKVTEKGKDVELRCDPISGHTALYWYRQSLGQGLEFLIYFQGNSAPDKSGLPSDRFSAERTGGSVSTLTIQRTQQEDSAVYLCASSLDGGPMGTLKLFFGSGTQLSVL.

This clonotype occurred many times. This chain links TRBV2 with TRBJ2-1; 13 bases are shared with TRBD2. V shed 7 bases and J 8 bases; nucleotides not matched to a gene: 8. Germline V gene lookup returns CDR1 SNHLY and CDR2 FYNNEI. CDR3 size: 15 residues. Here the CDR3 reads CASTRLAGGYDEQFF. DNA for the CDR3: TGTGCCAGCACCCGACTAGCGGGGGGTTACGATGAGCAGTTCTTC.

This clonotype was detected ten times or more. The CDR3 is CASSLGRGSYEQYF. The CDR3 region has the DNA TGTGCCAGCAGCCTGGGCAGGGGAAGCTACGAGCAGTACTTC. The rearrangement uses TRBV14 and TRBJ2-7; a weak D match, TRBD1 (6 bases). Trimming stripped 4 bases from V and 3 bases from J, with 13 bases between. The germline CDR1 and CDR2 sequences are SGHDN and FVKESK. The CDR3 length is 14 residues.

V usage is TRBV5-4 and J usage is TRBJ2-7, with D possibly matching TRBD1 (7 bases). The CDR3 consists of 16 residues. Deletions cut 3 bases from V and 3 bases from J, with 19 bases between. Germline CDR1 is SGHNT and CDR2 is YYREEE (reference sequence). The CDR3: CASSSTFGQGGYEQYF. Written as DNA, the CDR3 is TGTGCCAGCAGCTCCACGTTCGGGCAGGGGGGCTACGAGCAGTACTTC. Full variable domain (outside the CDR3, taken from reference TRBV5-4 and TRBJ2-7): ETGVTQSPTHLIKTRGQQVTLRCSSQSGHNTVSWYQQALGQGPQFIFQYYREEENGRGNFPPRFSGLQFPNYSSELNVNALELDDSALYLCASSSTFGQGGYEQYFGPGTRLTVT.

This clonotype occurred many times. J is TRBJ2-5 and V is TRBV3-1; no clear D gene. The CDR3 totals 14 residues. CDR1 and CDR2 (germline): LGHDT, YNNKEL (reference sequence). The V and J ends lost 4 bases and 5 bases respectively, with 14 bases between them. CDR3 region: CASSRGPFSETQYF. As DNA, the CDR3 is TGTGCCAGCAGCCGAGGACCTTTTAGCGAGACCCAGTACTTC.

This clonotype was observed many times. V gene TRBV20-1 combines with J gene TRBJ2-1, with D perhaps matching TRBD2 (5 bases). Germline CDR1 reads DFQATT; CDR2 reads SNEGSKA (reference sequence). Trimming left V 3 bases short and J 9 bases short, with 15 bases between. This CDR3 has 13 amino acids. This chain's CDR3 is CSASLVGVGEQFF. The DNA of the CDR3 is TGCAGTGCTAGTTTGGTGGGAGTGGGTGAGCAGTTCTTC.

This clonotype was detected only a few times. The chain is built from TRBV20-1 and TRBJ1-5; weak D call: TRBD1 (5 bases). The CDR3 length is 15 residues. Germline CDR1 DFQATT, CDR2 SNEGSKA (reference sequence). The V and J ends lost 3 bases and 4 bases respectively, with 16 bases between them. As DNA, the CDR3 is TGCAGTGCTAGTCCCGCAGGGTTAAGGAATCAGCCCCAGCATTTT. Its protein is CSASPAGLRNQPQHF.

This clonotype was recorded at least ten times. The V gene is TRBV7-2, the J gene TRBJ2-7; D perhaps matches TRBD2 (7 bases). The germline gives CDR1 SGHTA, CDR2 FQGNSA. The CDR3 extends over 16 amino acids. Trimming left V 3 bases short and J 2 bases short, with 17 bases between. The CDR3 coding sequence is TGTGCCAGCAGCTTCTCAGGCGGGGGCCCCCCCTACGAGCAGTACTTC. Translating it yields CASSFSGGGPPYEQYF.

The J gene is TRBJ1-2, the V gene TRBV19; no clear D. Trimming cost V 4 bases and J 8 bases, with 11 bases left between them. The CDR3 contains 12 residues. The germline V gene encodes CDR1 LNHDA and CDR2 SQIVND (reference sequence). CDR3 DNA sequence: TGTGCCAGTAGTACTACAACCGGGGGCTACACCTTC. Protein product: CASSTTTGGYTF. The variable domain in full, completed from reference TRBV19 and TRBJ1-2, reads DGGITQSPKYLFRKEGQNVTLSCEQNLNHDAMYWYRQDPGQGLRLIYYSQIVNDFQKGDIAEGYSVSREKKESFPLTVTSAQKNPTAFYLCASSTTTGGYTFGSGTRLTVV.